One sample yielded the 10 T cell receptor beta chains listed below, sequenced in a study of T-cell memory formation after mild COVID-19. Each CDR3 protein gets one entry after TCRdb re-called the 5' RACE reads with MiXCR. The table lists about 350,000 distinct CDR3 sequences, around 15% of them singletons. The sequenced sample consisted of PBMCs or a T cell subset sorted from them (not recorded which). The receptors come from a man aged 18 to 35 who had mild COVID-19 (a few samples of this study predate the infection). Cell type and time point are not known.

V is TRBV6-2 or TRBV6-3 and J is TRBJ2-5, with TRBD2 identical over 8 bases. The germline gives CDR1 MNHEY, CDR2 SVGEGT. J was trimmed by 2 bases and V by 2 bases; bases with no gene match: 4. The CDR3 consists of 15 residues. CDR3: CASSYRGGGQETQYF. The CDR3 region has the DNA TGTGCCAGCAGTTACCGGGGGGGCGGGCAAGAGACCCAGTACTTC.

This clonotype has only a few counts. V and J are TRBV6-2 or TRBV6-3 and TRBJ2-7; tentatively, D is TRBD2 (6 bases). Trimming took off 2 bases at V and 3 bases at J, with 11 bases between the two ends. The germline V gene has CDR1 MNHEY and CDR2 SVGEGT. The CDR3 contains 14 residues. The CDR3 reads CASSYRGNLYEQYF. For the CDR3, the DNA is TGTGCCAGCAGTTACCGGGGGAACCTCTACGAGCAGTACTTC.

The rearrangement joins TRBV11-2 to TRBJ1-1; D is uncertain. Germline V CDR1 and CDR2: SGHAT, FQNNGV. The V end lost 4 bases, the J end lost 1 base, and 13 bases lay between the germline ends. The CDR3 is 15 residues long. The CDR3 bases are TGTGCCAGCAGCTCCCGACCCAACTCGAACACTGAAGCTTTCTTT. The encoded protein is CASSSRPNSNTEAFF.

V gene TRBV5-1 combines with J gene TRBJ2-1; D is ambiguous. V was pared by 4 bases and J by 7 bases, with 12 bases between. Germline V gene data show CDR1 as SGHRS and CDR2 as YFSETQ. This CDR3 is 13 amino acids long. CDR3 amino acids: CASSPLPQNEQFF. In nucleotides, the CDR3 is TGCGCCAGCAGCCCCCTTCCGCAAAATGAGCAGTTCTTC.

In its sample, this clonotype was seen once. The chain uses TRBV29-1 and TRBJ2-5; 10 bases are a match to TRBD2. CDR1 SQVTM and CDR2 ANQGSEA come from the germline V gene. The V and J ends lost 4 bases and 3 bases, in that order; junction bases with no gene match: 5. The CDR3 contains 14 residues. Here the CDR3 DNA reads TGCAGCGTTGGGGCCACTAGCGGGAAAGAGACCCAGTACTTC. Encoded protein: CSVGATSGKETQYF.

This clonotype occurred a few times. The rearrangement links TRBV5-6 to TRBJ2-5; D gene ambiguous. Germline V gene data show CDR1 as SGHDT and CDR2 as YYEEEE. V dropped 0 bases and J dropped 5 bases, with 8 bases sitting between them. The CDR3 consists of 13 residues. CDR3: CASSLARLETQYF. CDR3 in DNA: TGTGCCAGCAGCTTGGCGCGATTGGAGACCCAGTACTTC.

The V and J genes are TRBV12-3 or TRBV12-4 and TRBJ2-5; 8 bases align to TRBD1. J gave up 5 bases and V 3 bases, and 8 bases lay outside the gene matches. The CDR3 loop spans 15 amino acids. The CDR3 region is CASSFVPGGQETQYF. CDR3 nucleotide sequence: TGTGCCAGCAGTTTCGTTCCAGGGGGCCAGGAGACCCAGTACTTC.

This clonotype came up many times. The chain combines TRBV7-2 with TRBJ2-3, with 14 bases lining up with TRBD2. V trimming: 7 bases; J trimming: 4 bases; junction bases outside the gene matches: 13. Germline V gene sequence: CDR1 SGHTA, CDR2 FQGNSA. The CDR3 totals 18 residues. The CDR3 reads CASNVEFTTSGGADTQYF. DNA for the CDR3: TGTGCCAGCAACGTTGAATTTACGACTAGCGGGGGGGCAGATACGCAGTATTTT.

Ten or more counts support this clonotype. CDR3 residues: CASSLDGGTGAYGYTF. CDR3 bases: TGTGCCAGCAGCTTAGATGGGGGGACAGGGGCCTATGGCTACACCTTC. The chain couples TRBV11-2 to TRBJ1-2; 10 bases align to TRBD1. In germline, CDR1 is SGHAT, CDR2 FQNNGV. The CDR3 extends over 16 amino acids. With V trimmed by 0 bases and J by 4 bases, 5 bases remained unmatched.

The gene calls are TRBV12-3 or TRBV12-4 and TRBJ1-1; D gene ambiguous. Trimming removed 6 bases from V and 1 base from J, with 12 bases in between. This CDR3 contains 14 residues. The CDR3: CASSFPTRNTEAFF. CDR3 DNA: TGTGCCAGCAGCTTCCCGACAAGGAACACTGAAGCTTTCTTT.